A selection of T cell receptor beta chains follows, all from one sample in a study of cytomegalovirus exposure and HLA in healthy donors. The data were produced by immunoSEQ multiplex PCR, yet TCRdb's version contains in-frame clones alone and is incomplete. Counted here are 64,000 or so clones, about two thirds occurring once; the ten biggest clones make up around 9.7%. What was sequenced was PBMCs. All receptors come from a woman aged 45 to 65 in good health and CMV-seropositive. The CDR3 runs from the conserved cysteine through the conserved F or W. The order of the fields is D gene, clone size, J gene, V gene, CDR3 protein, CDR3 DNA. A D gene is named only where the DNA matches it firmly. The size entry is marked missing in some rows and otherwise reads once, few, many or a size class.

D gene: -
clone size: -
J gene: TRBJ1-2
V gene: TRBV14
CDR3 protein: CASSQDFAGPYGYTF
CDR3 DNA: TGTGCCAGCAGCCAAGATTTCGCAGGGCCGTATGGCTACACCTTC

D gene: -
clone size: -
J gene: TRBJ2-3
V gene: TRBV7-9
CDR3 protein: CASSFHLSVSDTQYF
CDR3 DNA: TGTGCCAGCAGCTTTCATCTTTCAGTCTCAGATACGCAGTATTTT

D gene: -
clone size: few
J gene: TRBJ2-7
V gene: TRBV5-1
CDR3 protein: CASSLSGAGGFLYEQYF
CDR3 DNA: TGCGCCAGCAGCTTGAGTGGGGCAGGGGGGTTTCTTTACGAGCAGTACTTC

D gene: -
clone size: -
J gene: TRBJ2-3
V gene: TRBV7-2
CDR3 protein: CASSLDTSTDTQYF
CDR3 DNA: TGTGCCAGCAGCTTAGATACTAGCACAGATACGCAGTATTTT

D gene: -
clone size: once
J gene: TRBJ1-6
V gene: TRBV9
CDR3 protein: CASRDDYGSPLHF
CDR3 DNA: TGTGCCAGCAGAGATGATTATGGCTCACCCCTCCACTTT

D gene: -
clone size: -
J gene: TRBJ1-1
V gene: TRBV11-3
CDR3 protein: CASSSGPGAEAFF
CDR3 DNA: TGTGCCAGCAGCTCCGGGCCGGGGGCTGAAGCTTTCTTT

D gene: TRBD1
clone size: -
J gene: TRBJ1-2
V gene: TRBV11-3
CDR3 protein: CASSLTGGYGYTF
CDR3 DNA: TGTGCCAGCAGCTTAACAGGGGGCTATGGCTACACCTTC

D gene: -
clone size: -
J gene: TRBJ2-7
V gene: TRBV2
CDR3 protein: CASRGSTYEQYF
CDR3 DNA: TGTGCCAGCAGGGGGAGCACCTACGAGCAGTACTTC

D gene: -
clone size: -
J gene: TRBJ1-2
V gene: TRBV7-9
CDR3 protein: CASSLGQGGGYTF
CDR3 DNA: TGTGCCAGCAGCTTAGGTCAGGGCGGCGGCTACACCTTC

D gene: -
clone size: -
J gene: TRBJ2-3
V gene: TRBV19
CDR3 protein: CASSASGWSGTDTQYF
CDR3 DNA: TGTGCCAGTAGTGCCTCAGGGTGGTCCGGCACAGATACGCAGTATTTT